This passage covers 10 T cell receptor beta chains from one sample sequenced in a study of cytotoxic CD8 clonotypes in ibrutinib-treated CLL. TCRdb's table, derived via immunoSEQ multiplex PCR, lists solely in-frame clones and lacks some. Of 250,000 or so clones listed, 70% are singletons. Specimen: PBMCs, collected after 24 months of ibrutinib treatment. All receptors come from a human donor with chronic lymphocytic leukemia.

The CDR3 DNA follows: TGCGCCAGCAGATTAGCGGGAGGGCCCACCGGGGAGCTGTTTTTT. It encodes CASRLAGGPTGELFF. The chain uses TRBV10-2 and TRBJ2-2, with 11 positions matching TRBD2. The trim removed 6 bases at V and 4 bases at J, leaving 4 bases unmatched. The germline V gene has CDR1 WSHSY and CDR2 SAAADI. CDR3 length equals 15 residues.

This clone was picked up a small number of times. The chain is built from TRBV11-2 and TRBJ2-7; 13 bases line up with TRBD2. V dropped 4 bases and J dropped 9; count of bases not matched to a gene: 15. There are 17 residues in the CDR3. CDR1 SGHAT and CDR2 FQNNGV come from the germline V gene. CDR3 in amino acids: CASSSTAGLAGESLQYF. Here the CDR3 DNA reads TGTGCCAGCAGCTCTACTGCTGGACTAGCGGGAGAGTCTTTGCAGTACTTC.

Comments on this clone: The identical CDR3 is also encoded by other nucleotide sequences in the sample. The CDR3 DNA reads as TGTGCCAGCAGTTTAAGTAGCGGGAGCTCCTACAATGAGCAGTTCTTC. Encoded protein: CASSLSSGSSYNEQFF. The rearrangement links TRBV27 to TRBJ2-1; 9 bases map to TRBD2. Germline lookup yields CDR1 MNHEY and CDR2 SMNVEV (reference sequence). The CDR3 sequence is 16 residues long. The ends lost 2 bases at V and 0 bases at J; junction bases unmatched: 2.

V gene TRBV28 combines with J gene TRBJ2-7, with 8 bases identical to TRBD1. The CDR3 consists of 16 residues. V lost 7 bases to trimming and J lost 4 bases; unmatched junction nucleotides: 15. Germline-derived CDR1 and CDR2 are MDHEN and SYDVKM. The CDR3 spells CASMRVQGVGAYEQYF. The CDR3 DNA reads as TGTGCCAGCATGAGAGTACAGGGGGTCGGCGCATACGAGCAGTACTTC.

The chain has TRBV9 and TRBJ2-1, with TRBD1 matching 9 bases. Trimming removed 0 bases from V and 6 bases from J; junction bases left unmatched: 7. This CDR3 is 16 amino acids long. Germline-derived CDR1 and CDR2 are SGDLS and YYNGEE. In nucleotides, the CDR3 is TGTGCCAGCAGCGTAGTAGGGGACAGGGTCGGCAATGAGCAGTTCTTC. Translating gives CASSVVGDRVGNEQFF.

This sequence joins TRBV11-1 and TRBJ1-3; 7 bases match TRBD1. The germline V gene has CDR1 SGHAT and CDR2 FQDESV (reference sequence). The CDR3 covers 15 residues. Trimming took 6 bases from V and 2 from J; bases not matched to a gene: 7. Here the CDR3 DNA reads TGTGCCAGCAGACCGGAGACAGGGACTGGAAACACCATATATTTT. Translated: CASRPETGTGNTIYF.

This rearrangement joins TRBV30 to TRBJ2-1; 9 bases match TRBD2. Germline V CDR1 and CDR2: GTSNPN, SVGIG (reference sequence). The CDR3 length is 14 residues. With 1 base clipped from V and 6 bases from J, the junction kept 4 bases outside the gene matches. The CDR3 protein is CAWSGGGDFNEQFF. Here the CDR3 DNA reads TGTGCCTGGAGTGGCGGGGGGGATTTCAATGAGCAGTTCTTC.

This clone was observed a handful of times. J is TRBJ1-2 and V is TRBV28; D remains ambiguous. The germline V and J ends were trimmed by 2 bases and 5 bases, with 12 bases remaining between them. There are 14 residues in the CDR3. Germline V gene data show CDR1 as MDHEN and CDR2 as SYDVKM. In nucleotides, the CDR3 is TGTGCCAGCAGTTTAGGAGGAGTGCCTTATGGCTACACCTTC. Protein: CASSLGGVPYGYTF.

The V and J genes are TRBV19 and TRBJ1-5; tentatively, D is TRBD1 (6 bases). The CDR3 loop spans 15 amino acids. V dropped 3 bases and J dropped 0 bases, with 9 bases sitting between them. CDR1 is LNHDA, CDR2 SQIVND, per germline (reference sequence). CDR3 nucleotides: TGTGCCAGTAGTATGGGGGCTTATAGCAATCAGCCCCAGCATTTT. It is translated as CASSMGAYSNQPQHF.

This clone turned up a few times. This chain links TRBV2 with TRBJ1-1; the D is unclear. The ends were cut back, 6 bases at V and 4 bases at J, with 6 bases in the middle. There are 11 residues in the CDR3. Looked up from germline, CDR1 is SNHLY and CDR2 is FYNNEI. CDR3 coding DNA: TGTGCCAGCAGCGTGGGCACTGAAGCTTTCTTT. The encoded protein is CASSVGTEAFF.